This is a list of T cell receptor beta chains from one sample in a study of shared clonotypes between healthy human individuals. Generated by immunoSEQ multiplex PCR, the TCRdb table keeps only in-frame clones and is missing some. This table has just over 2,000,000 clones, roughly 94% appearing once. Sequencing was performed on naive CD4+ T cells sorted from blood. The receptor source for this set is a man between 18 and 35 years old in good health. Both conserved end residues are trimmed from each CDR3.

>TRBJ2-2|TRBV9
ASSAWGLGELF
>TRBJ2-6|TRBV5-1
ASSQSQGFSTGANVLT
>TRBJ1-2|TRBV18
ASSPEGGGYT
>TRBJ2-6|TRBV2
ASSEGLQPSGANVLT
>TRBJ2-7|TRBV19
ASSRDRATYEQY
>TRBJ2-3|TRBV11-2
ASSPVTDTQY
>TRBJ1-3|TRBV6-1
ASSDRDRNTIY
>TRBJ2-5|TRBV5-1
ASSLGTSQETQY
>TRBJ2-7|TRBV21-1
ASSTGLVSNYEQY
>TRBJ2-7|TRBV6-6
ASSLGLEQY
>TRBJ2-7|TRBV13
ASSLVAEIPYEQY
>TRBJ1-1|TRBV28
ASSRGSLSGTEAF
>TRBJ2-2|TRBV4-1
ASSQGYITGRHTGELF
>TRBJ1-6|TRBV5-4
ASTQGDGRNSPLH
>TRBJ2-7|TRBV11-2
ASSFVQVYPYEQY
>TRBJ2-1|TRBV5-4
ASSLSTVSYNEQF